This T cell receptor beta chain stems from a study of blood T cell repertoires in COVID-19. The trim removed 7 bases at V and 2 bases at J, leaving 8 bases unmatched. Looked up from germline, CDR1 is SNHLY and CDR2 is FYNNEI. There are 15 residues in the CDR3. Repertoires were generated with immunoSEQ multiplex PCR, while TCRdb's copy carries only in-frame clones and drops some. Here the sample spans about 87,000 clones, around 86% being singletons. Sequenced material: peripheral blood. This TCR came from a woman in her sixties or seventies with acute or convalescent COVID-19. This chain links TRBV2 with TRBJ2-7, with TRBD2 matching over 10 bases. CDR3 DNA sequence: TGTGCCAGCATCCAAAGGCTAGCGGGGGCCTACGAGCAGTACTTC. It translates to CASIQRLAGAYEQYF.